The T cell receptor beta chain described here comes from a study of cytomegalovirus exposure and HLA in healthy donors. Study context: Both the approximately 120 validation repertoires and the approximately 640 first-cohort repertoires used the same platform, as reported by a later analysis.

This clone was observed a single time. Its target is not known. The donors formed part of the 120-subject validation cohort, distinct from the roughly 670-subject first cohort. Trimming pared 2 bases from V and 5 bases from J, leaving 12 bases between. In germline, CDR1 is MNHEY, CDR2 SVGAGI. This CDR3 has 14 amino acids. Generated by immunoSEQ multiplex PCR, the TCRdb table keeps only in-frame clones and is missing some. The table records approximately 270,000 clones, around 90% of them present only once. Study-wide points: Cytomegalovirus-associated TCR beta chains were listed, numbering 164. Most TCR sequences showed up rarely, but some public TCRs showed up in many donors.

The chain is built from TRBV6-5 and TRBJ2-5, with a weak D call TRBD2 (6 bases). This TCR derives from a woman aged 18-35 years in good health and CMV-seronegative. The sequenced sample consisted of PBMCs. The CDR3 nucleotides read TGTGCCAGCAGTTACGAAGCGGGTGGGGAGACCCAGTACTTC. This gives the protein CASSYEAGGETQYF.